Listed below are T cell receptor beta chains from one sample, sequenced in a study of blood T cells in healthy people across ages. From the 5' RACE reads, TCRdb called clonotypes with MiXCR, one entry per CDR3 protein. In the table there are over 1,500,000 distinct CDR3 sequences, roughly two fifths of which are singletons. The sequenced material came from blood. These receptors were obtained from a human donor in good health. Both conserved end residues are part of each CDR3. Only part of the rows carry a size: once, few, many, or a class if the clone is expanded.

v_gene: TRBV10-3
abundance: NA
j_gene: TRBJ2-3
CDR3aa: CATLGGLAAGAQYF

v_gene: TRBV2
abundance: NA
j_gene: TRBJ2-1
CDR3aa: CASILPGLIGDEQFF

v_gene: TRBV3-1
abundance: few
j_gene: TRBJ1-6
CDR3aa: CASSQAQGRDSPLHF

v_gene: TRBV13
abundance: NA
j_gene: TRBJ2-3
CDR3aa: CASSSTTTIRAGGSTDTQYF

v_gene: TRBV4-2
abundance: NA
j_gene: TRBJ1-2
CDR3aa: CASSQREGEANYGYTF

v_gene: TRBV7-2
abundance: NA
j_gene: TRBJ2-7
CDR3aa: CASSVGTGTSYEQYF

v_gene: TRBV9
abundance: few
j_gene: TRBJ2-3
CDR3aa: CASSVYSGGTDTQYF

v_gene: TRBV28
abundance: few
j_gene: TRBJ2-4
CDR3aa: CASSLRGMENIQYF

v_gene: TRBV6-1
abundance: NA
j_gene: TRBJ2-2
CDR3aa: CASSEKRASTGELFF

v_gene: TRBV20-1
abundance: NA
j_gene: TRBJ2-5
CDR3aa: CSTGHPETQYF

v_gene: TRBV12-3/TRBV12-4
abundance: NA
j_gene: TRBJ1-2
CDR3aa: CASRPSGNYGYTF

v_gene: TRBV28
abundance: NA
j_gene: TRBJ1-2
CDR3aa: CASSLTIGANYGYTF

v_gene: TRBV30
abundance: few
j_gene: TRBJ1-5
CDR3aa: CAWSRPGRYSNQPQHF

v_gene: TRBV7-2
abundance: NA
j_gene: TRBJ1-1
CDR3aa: CASGSPGDRASVENTEAFF

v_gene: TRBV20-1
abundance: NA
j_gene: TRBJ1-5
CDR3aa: CSAGLRGGRYSNQPQHF

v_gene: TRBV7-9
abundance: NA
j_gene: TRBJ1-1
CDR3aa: CASSLAPQGMATEAFF

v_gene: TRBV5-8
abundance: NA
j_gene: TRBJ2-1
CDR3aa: CASSLHPYNEQFF

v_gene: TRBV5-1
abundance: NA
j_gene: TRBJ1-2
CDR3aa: CASSLDRANFGYTF

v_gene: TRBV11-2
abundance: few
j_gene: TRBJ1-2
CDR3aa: CASSPTGRPGTF

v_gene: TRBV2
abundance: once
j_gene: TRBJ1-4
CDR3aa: CASRDRPTNEKLFF

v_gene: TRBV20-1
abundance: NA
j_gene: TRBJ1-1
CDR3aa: CSAIRQGTQAFF

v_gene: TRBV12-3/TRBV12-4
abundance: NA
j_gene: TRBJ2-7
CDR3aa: CASSLMWVPYEQYF

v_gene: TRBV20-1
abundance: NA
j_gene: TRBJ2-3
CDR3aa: CSARSGGVTDTQYF

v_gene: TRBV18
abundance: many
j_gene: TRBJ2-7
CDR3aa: CASSSRDGSSYEQYF

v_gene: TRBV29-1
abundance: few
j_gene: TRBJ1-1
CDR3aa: CSVEKRGQAFF

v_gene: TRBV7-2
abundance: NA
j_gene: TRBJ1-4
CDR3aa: CASSPGVLGEFFATNEKLFF

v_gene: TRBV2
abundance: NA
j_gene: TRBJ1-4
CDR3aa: CASSEQGEKLFF

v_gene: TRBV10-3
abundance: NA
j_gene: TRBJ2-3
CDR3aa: CAISESNGGRGTDTQYF

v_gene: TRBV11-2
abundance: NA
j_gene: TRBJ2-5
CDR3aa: CASSLGGAMYQETQYF

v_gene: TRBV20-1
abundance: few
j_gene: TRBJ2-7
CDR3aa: CSARVTSGGITYEQYF

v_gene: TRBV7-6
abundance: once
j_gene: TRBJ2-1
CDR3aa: CASSEKTGTGNNEQFF

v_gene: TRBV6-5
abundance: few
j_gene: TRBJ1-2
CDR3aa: CASSYHGEQYGYTF

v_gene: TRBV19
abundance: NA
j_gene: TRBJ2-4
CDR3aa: CASSDRGGAVQYF

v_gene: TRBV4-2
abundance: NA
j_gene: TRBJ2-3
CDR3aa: CASSQERRPTDTQYF

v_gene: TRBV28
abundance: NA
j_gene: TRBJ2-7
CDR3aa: CASSGQDISTYEQYF

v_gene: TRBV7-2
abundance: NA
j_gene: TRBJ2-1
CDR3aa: CASSLAAGPRYNEQFF

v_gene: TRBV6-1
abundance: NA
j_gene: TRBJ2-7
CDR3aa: CASRPRHGQRNYEQYF

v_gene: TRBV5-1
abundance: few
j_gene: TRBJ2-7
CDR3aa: CASSLIFRKHYEQYF

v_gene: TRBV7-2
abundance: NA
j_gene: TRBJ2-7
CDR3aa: CASNLGRVTYEQYF

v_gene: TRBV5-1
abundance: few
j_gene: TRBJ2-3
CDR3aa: CASSLDRPDTQYF

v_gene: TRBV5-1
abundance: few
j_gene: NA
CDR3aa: CASSFGVADEQYF

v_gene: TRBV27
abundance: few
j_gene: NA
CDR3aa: CASSLIGTGSPLEQYF

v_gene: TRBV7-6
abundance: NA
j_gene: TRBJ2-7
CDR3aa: CASSGGLRSYEQYF

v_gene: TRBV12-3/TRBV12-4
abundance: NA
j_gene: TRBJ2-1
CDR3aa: CASSPPSGGAIEQFF

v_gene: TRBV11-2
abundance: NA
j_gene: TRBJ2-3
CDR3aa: CASSLVGVDTDTQYF

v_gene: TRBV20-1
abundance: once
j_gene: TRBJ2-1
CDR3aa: CSASSGSSWNEQFF

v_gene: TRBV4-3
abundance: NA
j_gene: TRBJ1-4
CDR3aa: CASSRADRNNEKLFF

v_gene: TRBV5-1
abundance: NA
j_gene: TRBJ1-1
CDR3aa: CASSIGRVPAFF

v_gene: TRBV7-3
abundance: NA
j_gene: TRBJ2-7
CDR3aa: CASSLRDGEQYF

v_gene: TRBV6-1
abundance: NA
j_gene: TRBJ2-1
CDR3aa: CASRLDRLDLRLAGGSYNEQFF

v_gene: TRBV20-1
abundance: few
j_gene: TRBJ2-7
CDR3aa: CSARWGTYEQYF

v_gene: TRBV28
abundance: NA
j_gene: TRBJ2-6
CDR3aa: CASTQSSTVSGASVLTF

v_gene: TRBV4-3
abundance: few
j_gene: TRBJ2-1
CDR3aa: CASSRRGGHKFF

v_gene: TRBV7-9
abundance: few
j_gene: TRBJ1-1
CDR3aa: CASSSAGEAFF

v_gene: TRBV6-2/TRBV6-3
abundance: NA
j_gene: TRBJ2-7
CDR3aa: CASRPIGTLLSYEQYF

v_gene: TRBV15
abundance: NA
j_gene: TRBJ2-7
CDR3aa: CATSRDAGGRSYEQYF

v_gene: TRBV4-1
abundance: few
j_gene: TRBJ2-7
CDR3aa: CASARTGFYEQYF

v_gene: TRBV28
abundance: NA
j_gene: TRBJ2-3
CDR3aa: CASSLGPGLVGTDTQYF

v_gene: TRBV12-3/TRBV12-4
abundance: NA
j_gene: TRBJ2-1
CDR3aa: CAGSLSGGPINEQFF

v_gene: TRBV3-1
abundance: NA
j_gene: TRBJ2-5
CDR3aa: CASSHGDARGETRYF